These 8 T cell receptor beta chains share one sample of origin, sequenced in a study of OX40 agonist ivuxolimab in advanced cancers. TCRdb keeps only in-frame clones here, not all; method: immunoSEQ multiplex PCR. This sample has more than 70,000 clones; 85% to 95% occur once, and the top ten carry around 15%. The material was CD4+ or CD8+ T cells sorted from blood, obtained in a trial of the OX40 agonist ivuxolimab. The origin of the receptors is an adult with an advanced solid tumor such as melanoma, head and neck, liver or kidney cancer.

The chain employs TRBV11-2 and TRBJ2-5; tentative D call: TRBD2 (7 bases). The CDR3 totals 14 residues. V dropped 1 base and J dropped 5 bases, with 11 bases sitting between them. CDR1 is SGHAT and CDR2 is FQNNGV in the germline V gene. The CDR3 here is CASSLVGGQETQYF. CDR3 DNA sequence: TGTGCCAGCAGCTTAGTGGGGGGGCAGGAGACCCAGTACTTC.

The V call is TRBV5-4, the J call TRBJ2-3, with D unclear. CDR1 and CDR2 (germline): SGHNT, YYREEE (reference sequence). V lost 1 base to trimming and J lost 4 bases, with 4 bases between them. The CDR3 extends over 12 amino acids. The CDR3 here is CASSLLPDTQYF. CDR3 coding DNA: TGTGCCAGCAGCTTGTTGCCAGATACGCAGTATTTT.

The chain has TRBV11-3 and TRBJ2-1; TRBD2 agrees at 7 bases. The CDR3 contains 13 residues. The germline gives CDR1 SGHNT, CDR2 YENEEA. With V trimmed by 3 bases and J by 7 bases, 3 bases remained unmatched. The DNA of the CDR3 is TGTGCCAGCAGCTTTCGGGGGGATAATGAGCAGTTCTTC. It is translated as CASSFRGDNEQFF.

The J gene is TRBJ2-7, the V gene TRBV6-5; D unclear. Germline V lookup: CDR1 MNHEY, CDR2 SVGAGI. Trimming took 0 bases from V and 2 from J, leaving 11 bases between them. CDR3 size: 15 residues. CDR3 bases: TGTGCCAGCAGTTACTCGGCGGTTTACGCCTACGAGCAGTACTTC. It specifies CASSYSAVYAYEQYF.

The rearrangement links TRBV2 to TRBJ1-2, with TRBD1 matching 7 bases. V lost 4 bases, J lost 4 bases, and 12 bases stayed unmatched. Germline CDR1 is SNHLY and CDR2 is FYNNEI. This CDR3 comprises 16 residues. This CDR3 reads CASSASEGAPFYGYTF. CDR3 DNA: TGTGCCAGCAGTGCGTCGGAGGGGGCCCCTTTCTATGGCTACACCTTC.

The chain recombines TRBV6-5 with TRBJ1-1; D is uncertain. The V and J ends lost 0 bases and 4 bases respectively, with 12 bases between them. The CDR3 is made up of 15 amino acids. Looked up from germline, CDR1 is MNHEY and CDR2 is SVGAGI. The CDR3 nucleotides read TGTGCCAGCAGTTACTCCGGGTGGAGCGTCACTGAAGCTTTCTTT. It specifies CASSYSGWSVTEAFF.

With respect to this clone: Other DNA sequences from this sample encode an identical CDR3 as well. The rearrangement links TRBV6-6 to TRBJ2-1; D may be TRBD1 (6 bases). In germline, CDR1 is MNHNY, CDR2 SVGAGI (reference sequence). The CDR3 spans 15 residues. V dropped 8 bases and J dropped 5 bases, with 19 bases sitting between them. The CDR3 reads CASGIPGGRNNEQFF. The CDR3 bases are TGTGCCAGCGGAATCCCTGGGGGCCGAAACAATGAGCAGTTCTTC.

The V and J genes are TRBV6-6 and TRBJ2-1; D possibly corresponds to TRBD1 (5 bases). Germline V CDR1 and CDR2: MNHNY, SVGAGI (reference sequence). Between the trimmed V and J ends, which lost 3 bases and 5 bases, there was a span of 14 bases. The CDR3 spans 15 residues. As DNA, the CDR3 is TGTGCCAGCAGTTATCCGACGACAGAAAACAATGAGCAGTTCTTC. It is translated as CASSYPTTENNEQFF.